The source of this T cell receptor beta chain is a study of cytomegalovirus exposure and HLA in healthy donors. The study's findings and limits: The tendency of first-cohort TCR clusters to co-occur in the roughly 120 validation repertoires was identified by a subsequent analysis. In vitro testing confirmed a few CMV-associated chains as specific for CMV antigens.

The protocol was immunoSEQ multiplex PCR, while the TCRdb copy is restricted to in-frame clones and leaves out a portion. This sample carries around 80,000 clones, around 95% of them seen once, and the ten largest clones take approximately 0.69%. CDR3 length: 15 amino acids. Germline V gives CDR1 LNHDA, CDR2 SQIVND (reference sequence). The trim removed 7 bases at V and 5 bases at J, leaving 11 bases unmatched. Of note for this clone: What it recognizes is unknown.

Sequenced input: PBMCs. This receptor was identified in a woman between 18 and 30 years old in good health and CMV-seronegative. V and J are TRBV19 and TRBJ1-1; 9 nucleotides line up with TRBD1. CDR3 bases: TGTGCCAGTAAAACGACGATCGGGACAGGGACTGAAGCTTTCTTT. Its translation is CASKTTIGTGTEAFF.